This T cell receptor (beta chain) was captured in a study of cytomegalovirus exposure and HLA in healthy donors. Study overall: Within the Caucasian-associated ancestry cluster were around four fifths of the approximately 400 genotyped donors. Study results and caveats: When a later analysis was performed, an Asian-associated ancestry cluster reportedly had fewer N-insertions than the approximately 700-donor mean.

These donors, healthy bone marrow donors, were studied. Per germline, CDR1 SGHRS and CDR2 YFSETQ. The CDR3 length is 15 residues. The V and J ends lost 2 bases and 0 bases respectively, with 9 bases between them. Concerning this clone itself: Antigen specificity is unknown.

Primers for the PCR totalled 60 Vbeta and 13 Jbeta. Methods used by the authors: Later analysis identified approximately 88 million unique TCR beta chains, approximately 10 million shared. Only in-frame clones appear in the TCRdb table, and some are missing; sequencing was by immunoSEQ multiplex PCR. The V and J calls and clone size come from that table; D and trimming were worked out from the DNA. This repertoire shows more than 85,000 clones, 80% found once; its top ten account for just under 3%. The genes are TRBV5-1 and TRBJ2-1; D may be TRBD2 (5 bases). The material sequenced was PBMCs. The clonotype comes from a woman aged 55-69 years in good health and CMV-seropositive. The CDR3 spells CASSLTGSSYNEQFF. CDR3 coding DNA: TGCGCCAGCAGCTTAACGGGGAGCTCCTACAATGAGCAGTTCTTC.